This T cell receptor (beta chain) originates from a study of blood T cell repertoires in COVID-19. At the level of the study: Acute and convalescent COVID-19 specimens originated in the United States, Italy and Spain. PBMCs, B-cell-depleted T cells, or T cells provided the cDNA or gDNA that made up the material.

The CDR3 contains 14 residues. V lost 7 bases and J lost 4, with 13 bases in between. Per germline, CDR1 WNHNN and CDR2 SYGVQD (reference sequence). This clone has just one count. In the source study's methods: By means of reference gene primer amplification, nucleated cell counts were estimated. Only in-frame clones appear in the TCRdb table, and some are missing; sequencing was by immunoSEQ multiplex PCR. The V and J calls and the clone size are those of that table, but D and trimming were determined from the DNA. The table has 200,000 to 250,000 clones, about three quarters seen once. The rearrangement uses TRBV10-1 and TRBJ2-2; D perhaps matches TRBD1 (7 bases). Sequenced input: peripheral blood. This clonotype was sampled from a woman aged 70-85 years with acute or convalescent COVID-19. The CDR3 spells CASTPGGSTGELFF. The CDR3, as DNA: TGCGCCAGCACCCCAGGGGGGAGCACCGGGGAGCTGTTTTTT.